This T cell receptor (beta chain) was sequenced during a study of blood T cell repertoires in COVID-19. A word on this clone: Different DNA sequences within this sample yield the same CDR3.

Data came from immunoSEQ multiplex PCR; TCRdb stores just in-frame clones and leaves some out. The sample has a few hundred thousand clones, approximately 83% seen once. Before being deemed recovered, Cohort 3 donors had two negative PCRs, clearance, or symptom resolution. This CDR3 has 12 amino acids. Deletions cut 3 bases from V and 9 bases from J, with 6 bases between. This receptor was taken from a man aged 30 to 39 who had recovered from COVID-19. The chain employs TRBV12-3 or TRBV12-4 and TRBJ1-6; the D gene is possibly TRBD1 (5 bases). Sequencing was performed on PBMCs or T cells enriched from blood (not recorded which). The CDR3, as DNA: TGTGCCAGCAGTTTGGGGGGTTCACCCCTCCACTTT. Translated, it gives CASSLGGSPLHF.